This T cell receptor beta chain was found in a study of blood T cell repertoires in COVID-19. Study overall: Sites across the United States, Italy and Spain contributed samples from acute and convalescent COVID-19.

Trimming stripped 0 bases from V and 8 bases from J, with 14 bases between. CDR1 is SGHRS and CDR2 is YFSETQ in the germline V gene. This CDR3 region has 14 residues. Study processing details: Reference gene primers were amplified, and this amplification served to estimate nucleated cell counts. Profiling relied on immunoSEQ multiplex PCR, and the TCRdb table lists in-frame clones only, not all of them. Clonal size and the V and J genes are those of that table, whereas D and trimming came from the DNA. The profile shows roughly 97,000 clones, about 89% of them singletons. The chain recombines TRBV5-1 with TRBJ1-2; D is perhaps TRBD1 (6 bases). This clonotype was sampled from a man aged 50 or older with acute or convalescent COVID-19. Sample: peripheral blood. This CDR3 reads CASSLEQGVEGYTF. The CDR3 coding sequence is TGCGCCAGCAGCTTGGAACAGGGAGTAGAAGGCTACACCTTC.